The rows below give T cell receptor beta chains drawn from one sample of a study of shared clonotypes between healthy human individuals. TCRdb's copy holds only in-frame clones and misses some; the assay was immunoSEQ multiplex PCR. This sample has about 2,500,000 clones, with around 94% found just once. The source material was naive CD4+ T cells sorted from blood. The receptors derive from a man aged 18 to 30 in good health. Both conserved end residues are part of each CDR3. The D gene is left open where the match is weak. Expanded clones are given a class, and other clones once, few, many or no size at all.

D,length,V,size,J,DNA,CDR3
NA,14,TRBV29-1,NA,TRBJ2-7,TGCAGCGTAGTCGAAAGGACGGTGTCCTACGAGCAGTACTTC,CSVVERTVSYEQYF
TRBD2,15,TRBV19,NA,TRBJ2-1,TGTGCCAGTAGTCCCGGGGTAGCGGGAGGCGATGAGCAGTTCTTC,CASSPGVAGGDEQFF
TRBD1,15,TRBV7-9,NA,TRBJ2-1,TGTGCCAGCAGCTCGGGACAGGGGGCGAGCAATGAGCAGTTCTTC,CASSSGQGASNEQFF
TRBD2,16,TRBV7-3,once,TRBJ2-1,TGTGCCAGCAGCTTAAAGGGTAGCGGGGCCTACAATGAGCAGTTCTTC,CASSLKGSGAYNEQFF
NA,16,TRBV11-2,NA,TRBJ2-1,TGTGCCAGCAGCTTTAACAGGGACCCCTCCTACAATGAGCAGTTCTTC,CASSFNRDPSYNEQFF
NA,14,TRBV19,NA,TRBJ1-5,TGTGCCAGTAGGCTCGGGGGGACTAATCAGCCCCAGCATTTT,CASRLGGTNQPQHF
NA,12,TRBV6-1,NA,TRBJ1-2,TGTGCCAGCAGTGAAGCCTTCTATGGCTACACCTTC,CASSEAFYGYTF
NA,14,TRBV5-1,NA,TRBJ1-2,TGCGCCAGCAGCTTGGCCCGGGGGCTCTATGGCTACACCTTC,CASSLARGLYGYTF
NA,19,TRBV30,NA,TRBJ1-6,TGTGCCTGGACCAAACCGGGTCCCTTTCTCAGCTCCTATAATTCACCCCTCCACTTT,CAWTKPGPFLSSYNSPLHF
TRBD1,14,TRBV7-3,few,TRBJ2-7,TGTGCCAGCAGCTTAACGTGGGACAGGGTGCAGCAGTACTTC,CASSLTWDRVQQYF
NA,15,TRBV18,NA,TRBJ2-7,TGTGCCAGCTCACCCCGGGAACAGGCCTCCTACGAGCAGTACTTC,CASSPREQASYEQYF
TRBD1,15,TRBV6-5,NA,TRBJ2-2,TGTGCCAGCAGGTCAGGGGGAGTCGACACCGGGGAGCTGTTTTTT,CASRSGGVDTGELFF
NA,12,TRBV10-3,few,TRBJ2-7,TGTGCCATCAGTGAGTCCTCCTACGAGCAGTACTTC,CAISESSYEQYF
TRBD1,15,TRBV6-1,NA,TRBJ1-6,TGTGCCACCCATAGGGACAGGTCATATAATTCACCCCTCCACTTT,CATHRDRSYNSPLHF
NA,17,TRBV19,NA,TRBJ2-5,TGTGCCAGTAGTACTCAAACCGGGACGGCTTACCAAGAGACCCAGTACTTC,CASSTQTGTAYQETQYF
TRBD2,15,TRBV5-1,NA,TRBJ2-3,TGCGCCAGCAGCTTGCCGGGAGGGAGCACAGATACGCAGTATTTT,CASSLPGGSTDTQYF
TRBD2,14,TRBV7-6,NA,TRBJ2-2,TGTGCCAGCAGCTCTGGACTAGCCATCGGGGAGCTGTTTTTT,CASSSGLAIGELFF
NA,13,TRBV6-5,NA,TRBJ1-6,TGTGCCAGCAAAAGGGGAGAGGGTTCACCCCTCCACTTT,CASKRGEGSPLHF
NA,15,TRBV5-1,few,TRBJ1-1,TGCGCCAGCAGCTTGGATGGCAGAATGAACACTGAAGCTTTCTTT,CASSLDGRMNTEAFF
TRBD1,14,TRBV15,NA,TRBJ1-4,TGTGCCACGAGGGGATCAGGGGGCGTTGAAAAACTGTTTTTT,CATRGSGGVEKLFF